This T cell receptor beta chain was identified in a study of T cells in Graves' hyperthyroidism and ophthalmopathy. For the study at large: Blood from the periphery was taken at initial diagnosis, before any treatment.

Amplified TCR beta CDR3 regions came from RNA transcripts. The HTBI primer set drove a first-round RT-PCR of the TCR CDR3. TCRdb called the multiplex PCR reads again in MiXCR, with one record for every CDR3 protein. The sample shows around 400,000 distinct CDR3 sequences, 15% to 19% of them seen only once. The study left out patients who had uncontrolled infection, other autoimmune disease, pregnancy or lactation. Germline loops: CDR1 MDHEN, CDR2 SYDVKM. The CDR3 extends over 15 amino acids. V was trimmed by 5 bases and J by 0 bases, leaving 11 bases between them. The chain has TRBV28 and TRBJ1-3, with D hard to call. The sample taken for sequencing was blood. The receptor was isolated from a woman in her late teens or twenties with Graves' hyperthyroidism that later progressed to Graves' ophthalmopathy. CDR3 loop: CASSPPAVSGNTIYF. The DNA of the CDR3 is TGTGCCAGCAGTCCCCCGGCAGTCTCTGGAAACACCATATATTTT. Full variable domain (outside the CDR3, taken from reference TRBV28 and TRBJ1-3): DVKVTQSSRYLVKRTGEKVFLECVQDMDHENMFWYRQDPGLGLRLIYFSYDVKMKEKGDIPEGYSVSREKKERFSLILESASTNQTSMYLCASSPPAVSGNTIYFGEGSWLTVV.